What follows are 25 T cell receptor beta chains derived from one specimen sequenced in a study of technical replicates of blood from four donors. The table came from immunoSEQ multiplex PCR; TCRdb's copy has only in-frame clones and leaves some out. This table has approximately 79,000 clones, 96% appearing once. Sequenced material: T cells isolated from PBMCs. These receptors all stem from a human donor in good health.

This chain joins TRBV7-8 and TRBJ1-2; 7 positions agree with TRBD1. This CDR3 is 16 amino acids long. V lost 5 bases, J lost 4 bases, and 13 bases stayed unmatched. CDR1 SGHVS and CDR2 FQNEAQ come from the germline V gene. The CDR3 reads CASSTSARDRSYGYTF. The CDR3 DNA reads as TGTGCCAGCAGCACAAGCGCCCGGGACAGAAGCTATGGCTACACCTTC.

This chain connects TRBV12-2 to TRBJ1-1. TRBV12-2 is shown as a pseudogene. The CDR3 loop spans 15 amino acids. The CDR3 DNA follows: TGTGCAAGTCCAGCTTTTGGCGGGGGTGACACTGAAGCTTTCTTT. Its translation: CASPAFGGGDTEAFF.

The CDR3 nucleotides are TGTGCCAGCAGCTTAACCCGGGACAGTCACTACGAGCAGTACTTC. It yields the protein CASSLTRDSHYEQYF. The rearrangement joins TRBV7-3 to TRBJ2-7, with 7 bases fitting TRBD1. The V segment lost 0 bases and the J segment 3 bases; nucleotides outside the gene matches: 5. Germline V gives CDR1 SGHTA, CDR2 FQGTGA. The CDR3 loop spans 15 amino acids.

This rearrangement joins TRBV4-3 to TRBJ2-2; no clear D gene. The CDR3 covers 12 residues. Germline lookup yields CDR1 LGHNA and CDR2 YSLEER. With 3 bases removed from V and 3 bases from J, the gap between germline ends came to 2 bases. Here the CDR3 DNA reads TGCGCCAGCAGCCACTACACCGGGGAGCTGTTTTTT. It translates to CASSHYTGELFF.

V usage is TRBV10-2 and J usage is TRBJ1-3, with 11 bases identical to TRBD1. The CDR3 has 15 residues. CDR1 WSHSY and CDR2 SAAADI come from the germline V gene. Trimming took 6 bases from V and 4 from J; bases not matched to a gene: 5. For the CDR3, the DNA is TGCGCCAGCAGCTCTCGGACAGGGGGCGGAAACACCATATATTTT. As protein: CASSSRTGGGNTIYF.

The rearrangement uses TRBV28 and TRBJ2-2, with D tentatively TRBD1 (6 bases). This CDR3 comprises 15 residues. Germline V lookup: CDR1 MDHEN, CDR2 SYDVKM. V was pared by 2 bases and J by 7 bases, with 14 bases between. CDR3 nucleotide sequence: TGTGCCAGCAGTTTACAGGGGTGGGAGAGCGGGGAGCTGTTTTTT. It is translated as CASSLQGWESGELFF.

This chain uses TRBV12-5 with TRBJ2-1, with a possible D match to TRBD1 (6 bases). The CDR3 totals 15 residues. From germline, CDR1 is LGHNT and CDR2 FRNRAP. V dropped 5 bases and J dropped 3 bases, with 14 bases sitting between them. The CDR3 loop is CASGPGQLIYNEQFF. CDR3 DNA sequence: TGTGCTAGTGGTCCTGGACAGTTGATCTACAATGAGCAGTTCTTC.

V and J are TRBV30 and TRBJ1-2; maybe TRBD1 (6 bases). The CDR3 has 12 amino acids. Trimming pared 0 bases from V and 8 bases from J, leaving 10 bases between. Germline V lookup: CDR1 GTSNPN, CDR2 SVGIG (reference sequence). The DNA of the CDR3 is TGTGCCTGGAGTGTTGGACAGTCGGGCTACACCTTC. It encodes CAWSVGQSGYTF. The whole variable domain, filled in from reference TRBV30 and TRBJ1-2, reads SQTIHQWPATLVQPVGSPLSLECTVEGTSNPNLYWYRQAAGRGLQLLFYSVGIGQISSEVPQNLSASRPQDRQFILSSKKLLLSDSGFYLCAWSVGQSGYTFGSGTRLTVV.

On this clone: At one end, the junction sequence differs from germline, possibly due to a read error. V gene TRBV29-1 combines with J gene TRBJ1-2, with D uncertain. This CDR3 comprises 11 residues. Germline values: CDR1 SQVTM, CDR2 ANQGSEA. The CDR3 DNA reads as TGCAGCGTTGAGCGAGGAGGAAGGGTCGCCTTC. Protein sequence: CSVERGGRVAF. Based on the CDR3 plus reference TRBV29-1 and TRBJ1-2, the full variable domain is SAVISQKPSRDICQRGTSLTIQCQVDSQVTMMFWYRQQPGQSLTLIATANQGSEATYESGFVIDKFPISRPNLTFSTLTVSNMSPEDSSIYLCSVERGGRVAFGSGTRLTVV.

V and J are TRBV19 and TRBJ1-2; D remains unclear. Germline CDR1 and CDR2: LNHDA and SQIVND (reference sequence). The CDR3 extends over 13 amino acids. The V gene lost 1 base and the J gene lost 6 bases, with 9 bases spanning the gap. CDR3 DNA sequence: TGTGCCAGTAGTATAGGGCGGGCCCATGGCTACACCTTC. Residues: CASSIGRAHGYTF.

The chain combines TRBV23-1 with TRBJ2-1; 7 bases align to TRBD1. TRBV23-1 is identified as an open reading frame with a role that is uncertain. CDR3 length: 17 residues. V shed 3 bases and J 2 bases; nucleotides not matched to a gene: 10. This chain's CDR3 is CASSHPRTGGAYNEQFF. DNA for the CDR3: TGCGCCAGCAGTCACCCTAGGACAGGTGGCGCCTACAATGAGCAGTTCTTC.

V gene TRBV13 combines with J gene TRBJ1-1; 10 positions agree with TRBD1. V was clipped by 4 bases and J by 1 base; unmatched bases: 6. Germline V lookup: CDR1 PRHDT, CDR2 FYEKMQ (reference sequence). This CDR3 region has 16 residues. The CDR3: CASSSGTGASNTEAFF. The CDR3, as DNA: TGTGCCAGCAGCTCCGGGACAGGGGCCTCGAACACTGAAGCTTTCTTT.

This rearrangement joins TRBV5-1 to TRBJ2-3, with D unclear. This CDR3 region has 13 residues. Germline V gene lookup returns CDR1 SGHRS and CDR2 YFSETQ. Trimming took 2 bases from V and 7 from J, leaving 11 bases between them. CDR3 in amino acids: CASSLEVDNTQYF. CDR3 DNA sequence: TGCGCCAGCAGCTTAGAAGTTGACAATACGCAGTATTTT.

CDR3: CASSLDGTGSGNTIYF. The CDR3 region has the DNA TGCGCCAGCAGCTTAGATGGGACTGGCTCTGGAAACACCATATATTTT. The chain uses TRBV5-1 and TRBJ1-3; D is possibly TRBD1 (5 bases). The CDR3 is 16 amino acids. The V end lost 2 bases, the J end lost 0 bases, and 12 bases lay between the germline ends. CDR1 and CDR2 from the germline V gene are SGHRS and YFSETQ.

The gene calls are TRBV4-3 and TRBJ2-1; TRBD2 is a possible D gene (5 bases). The ends were cut back, 7 bases at V and 2 bases at J, with 12 bases in the middle. Germline lookup yields CDR1 LGHNA and CDR2 YSLEER. This CDR3 spans 14 amino acids. DNA for the CDR3: TGCGCCAGCACAGCGGACCAAACCTACAATGAGCAGTTCTTC. Translating gives CASTADQTYNEQFF.

The CDR3: CASSDGTENTEAFF. The CDR3 DNA reads TGTGCCAGCAGCGACGGGACAGAGAACACTGAAGCTTTCTTT. This chain joins TRBV21-1 and TRBJ1-1; the DNA was not used to check the table's D call, TRBD1. TRBV21-1 is a pseudogene. This CDR3 has 14 residues.

The V call is TRBV10-1, the J call TRBJ2-1, with TRBD2 matching 8 bases. Looked up from germline, CDR1 is WNHNN and CDR2 is SYGVQD (reference sequence). The CDR3 consists of 16 residues. Germline trimming cut 2 bases from V and 3 bases from J; bases unmatched to any gene: 6. DNA of the CDR3: TGCGCCAGCAGTGAGAAACTAGCGGAAAACTACAATGAGCAGTTCTTC. Protein product: CASSEKLAENYNEQFF.

The chain joins TRBV9 to TRBJ1-1; D remains ambiguous. With 1 base removed from V and 2 bases from J, the gap between germline ends came to 9 bases. Germline CDR1 and CDR2: SGDLS and YYNGEE. The CDR3 sequence is 14 residues long. DNA for the CDR3: TGTGCCAGCAGCGTAACAGCTGGAAACACTGAAGCTTTCTTT. The encoded protein is CASSVTAGNTEAFF.

V gene TRBV29-1 combines with J gene TRBJ2-3, with TRBD2 matching over 10 bases. Trimming cost V 4 bases and J 0 bases; bases outside gene matches: 13. Germline CDR1 and CDR2: SQVTM and ANQGSEA. The CDR3 totals 18 residues. DNA for the CDR3: TGCAGCGTTGTTGGGGCTAGCGGGAGAGCTTGGAGCACAGATACGCAGTATTTT. This gives the protein CSVVGASGRAWSTDTQYF.

The chain employs TRBV28 and TRBJ1-1; D may be TRBD1 (5 bases). V lost 5 bases to trimming and J lost 0 bases, with 16 bases between them. Germline V gene lookup returns CDR1 MDHEN and CDR2 SYDVKM. The CDR3 extends over 16 amino acids. The CDR3 region is CASSLLGGTMNTEAFF. The CDR3 nucleotides are TGTGCCAGCAGTCTTCTTGGGGGGACCATGAACACTGAAGCTTTCTTT.

This sequence joins TRBV28 and TRBJ2-7; D gene ambiguous. The length of the CDR3 is 12 residues. Germline V gene sequence: CDR1 MDHEN, CDR2 SYDVKM. Trimming cost V 7 bases and J 8 bases, with 15 bases left between them. CDR3 in DNA: TGTGCCAGCACTTCCGATAAGAGAAAGCAGTACTTC. Its translation: CASTSDKRKQYF.

J is TRBJ1-5 and V is TRBV28; D not certain. Trimming cost V 5 bases and J 6 bases, with 11 bases left between them. The V gene's germline CDR1 is MDHEN and CDR2 SYDVKM. The CDR3 spans 13 residues. The CDR3 reads CASSVGAGQPQHF. The CDR3 nucleotides are TGTGCCAGCAGTGTGGGAGCAGGTCAGCCCCAGCATTTT.

The rearrangement links TRBV5-4 to TRBJ2-2, with D maybe TRBD2 (5 bases). The V end lost 2 bases, the J end lost 0 bases, and 11 bases lay between the germline ends. Per the germline V gene, CDR1 is SGHNT and CDR2 is YYREEE (reference sequence). This CDR3 is 16 amino acids long. CDR3 in DNA: TGTGCCAGCAGCTTCGAGCGGACCCCGAACACCGGGGAGCTGTTTTTT. Translating it yields CASSFERTPNTGELFF.

V and J are TRBV28 and TRBJ1-1; 7 nucleotides line up with TRBD1. V gave up 4 bases and J gave up 1 base; unmatched junction bases: 6. Germline lookup yields CDR1 MDHEN and CDR2 SYDVKM. The CDR3 length is 15 residues. This CDR3 reads CASSSDRVANTEAFF. In DNA, the CDR3 is TGTGCCAGCAGTTCCGACAGGGTGGCGAACACTGAAGCTTTCTTT.

The genes are TRBV27 and TRBJ2-3, with 9 positions matching TRBD1. Germline V gene lookup returns CDR1 MNHEY and CDR2 SMNVEV (reference sequence). V was pared by 1 base and J by 1 base, with 3 bases of the junction left unmatched. The CDR3 is 16 residues long. CDR3 in amino acids: CASSLFWDRGTDTQYF. For the CDR3, the DNA is TGTGCCAGCAGTTTATTTTGGGACAGGGGCACAGATACGCAGTATTTT.